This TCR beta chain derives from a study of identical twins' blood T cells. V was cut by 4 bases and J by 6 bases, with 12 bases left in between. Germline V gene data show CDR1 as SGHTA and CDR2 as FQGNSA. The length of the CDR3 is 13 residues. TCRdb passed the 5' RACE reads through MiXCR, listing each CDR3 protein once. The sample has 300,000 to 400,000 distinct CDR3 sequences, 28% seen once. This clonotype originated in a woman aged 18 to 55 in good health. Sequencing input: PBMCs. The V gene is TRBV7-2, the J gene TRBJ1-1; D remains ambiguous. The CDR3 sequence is CASSSARRSEAFF. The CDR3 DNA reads TGTGCCAGCAGCTCGGCCAGGAGATCTGAAGCTTTCTTT.